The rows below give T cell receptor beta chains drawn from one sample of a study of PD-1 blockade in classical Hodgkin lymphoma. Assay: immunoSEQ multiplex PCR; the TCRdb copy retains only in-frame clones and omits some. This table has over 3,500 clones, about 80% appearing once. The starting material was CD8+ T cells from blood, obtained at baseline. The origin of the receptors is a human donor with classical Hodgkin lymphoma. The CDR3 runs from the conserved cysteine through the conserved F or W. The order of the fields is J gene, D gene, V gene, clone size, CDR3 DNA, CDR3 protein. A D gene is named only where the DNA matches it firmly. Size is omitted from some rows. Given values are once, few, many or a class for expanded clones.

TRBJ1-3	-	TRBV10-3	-	TGTGCCATCAGTGGACAGGCGGCCGCCAAAGGCGGAAACACCATATATTTT	CAISGQAAAKGGNTIYF
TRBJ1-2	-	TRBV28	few	TGTGCCAGCAGCGTGAGGGGGAACCCCTATGGCTACACCTTC	CASSVRGNPYGYTF
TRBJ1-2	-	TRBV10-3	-	TGTGCCATCAGTGAGTCGGAGTTAGCAGGAGCCTATGGCTACACCTTC	CAISESELAGAYGYTF
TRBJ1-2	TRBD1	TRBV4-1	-	TGCGCCAGCAGCCCGGGACAGGGAAGCTATGGCTACACCTTC	CASSPGQGSYGYTF
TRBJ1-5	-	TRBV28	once	TGTGCCAGCAGTTTGGTCTTTGATCAGCCCCAGCATTTT	CASSLVFDQPQHF
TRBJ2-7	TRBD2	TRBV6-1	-	TGTGCCAGCAGTGCAGGACTAGCGGCCTCCTACGAGCAGTACTTC	CASSAGLAASYEQYF
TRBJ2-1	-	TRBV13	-	TGTGCCAGCAGCTTAGGCCGCGGCACTCACAATGAGCAGTTCTTC	CASSLGRGTHNEQFF
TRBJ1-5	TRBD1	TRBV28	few	TGTGCCAGCAGTTTGTGGCCGGGACAGGGGCTAAATCAGCCCCAGCATTTT	CASSLWPGQGLNQPQHF
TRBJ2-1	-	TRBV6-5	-	TGTGCCAGCAGTTACTCTACCCACAATGAGCAGTTCTTC	CASSYSTHNEQFF
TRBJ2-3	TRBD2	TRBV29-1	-	TGCAGCGTAGGACTAGCGGGAATAGGTAGCACAGATACGCAGTATTTT	CSVGLAGIGSTDTQYF
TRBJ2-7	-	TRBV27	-	TGTGCCAGCAGTTTATGGTACAGGGGGGGCCTCGAGCAGTACTTC	CASSLWYRGGLEQYF
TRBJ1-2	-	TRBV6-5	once	TGTGCCAGCAGTTACTCGTTGTGGCAGAACTATGGCTACACCTTC	CASSYSLWQNYGYTF
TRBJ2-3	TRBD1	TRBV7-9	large	TGTGCCAGCAGGACAGGGTTATTAGATACGCAGTATTTT	CASRTGLLDTQYF
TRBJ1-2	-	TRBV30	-	TGTGCCTGGAGTGGAGGACAGTCGCAAATGTATGGCTACACCTTC	CAWSGGQSQMYGYTF
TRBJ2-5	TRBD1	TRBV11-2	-	TGTGCCAGCTCATTGCGGACAGGTCCTCAAGAGACCCAGTACTTC	CASSLRTGPQETQYF
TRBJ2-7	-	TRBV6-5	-	TGTGCCAGCAGTTACTCGGGGGCTGGCGAGCAGTACTTC	CASSYSGAGEQYF
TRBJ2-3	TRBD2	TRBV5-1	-	TGCGCCAGCAGCCTTAGCGGGACCAGCACAGATACGCAGTATTTT	CASSLSGTSTDTQYF
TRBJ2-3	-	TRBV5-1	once	TGCGCCAGCAGCTTGGAGGTGGACTCATTCACAGATACGCAGTATTTT	CASSLEVDSFTDTQYF
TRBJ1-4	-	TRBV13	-	TGTGCCAGCAGCTTAGGACAGGTGAATGAAAAACTGTTTTTT	CASSLGQVNEKLFF
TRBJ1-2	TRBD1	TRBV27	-	TGTGCCAGCAGAACAGGGGCCCTATATGGCTACACCTTC	CASRTGALYGYTF
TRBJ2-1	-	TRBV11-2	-	TGTGCCAGCAGCTTTCCGGGACCCAGCTCCTACAATGAGCAGTTCTTC	CASSFPGPSSYNEQFF
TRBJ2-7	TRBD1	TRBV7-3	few	TGTGCCAGCAGTTTAACCGGGACAGGGATCTCCTACGAGCAGTACTTC	CASSLTGTGISYEQYF
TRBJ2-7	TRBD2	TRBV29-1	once	TGCAGCGTTGAATACCTGACTAGCGACTCCTACGAGCAGTACTTC	CSVEYLTSDSYEQYF
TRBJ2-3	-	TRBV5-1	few	TGCGCCAGCAGCTTGGCCGGTAGGAGGGGTCGAGGCACAGATACGCAGTATTTT	CASSLAGRRGRGTDTQYF
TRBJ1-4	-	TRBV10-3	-	TGTGCCATCAGGGCTAAAAGGACAGTTGCAACTAATGAAAAACTGTTTTTT	CAIRAKRTVATNEKLFF
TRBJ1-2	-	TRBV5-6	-	TGTGCCAGCAGCTTGGAGAGGTCCGGGTCCCCCAGGGAATCGGATGGCTACACCTTC	CASSLERSGSPRESDGYTF
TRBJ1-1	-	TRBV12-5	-	TGTGCTAGTGGTTTGGCTTACGACCGCGAGGGGAACACTGAAGCTTTCTTT	CASGLAYDREGNTEAFF
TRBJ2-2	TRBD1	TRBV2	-	TGTGCCAGCAGGAGACAGGGTATTGACGGGGAGCTGTTTTTT	CASRRQGIDGELFF
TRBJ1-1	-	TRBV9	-	TGTGCCAGCAGCGTTTCAGGGTCAGACACTGAAGCTTTCTTT	CASSVSGSDTEAFF
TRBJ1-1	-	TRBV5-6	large	TGTGCCAGCACCAGCGACGACAACACTGAAGCTTTCTTT	CASTSDDNTEAFF
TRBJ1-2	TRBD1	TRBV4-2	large	TGTGCCAGCAGCCATACCGGACAGGGAGGCTATGGCTACACCTTC	CASSHTGQGGYGYTF
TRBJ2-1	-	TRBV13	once	TGTGCCAGCAGCTTAGTCGGCAGCTACAATGAGCAGTTCTTC	CASSLVGSYNEQFF
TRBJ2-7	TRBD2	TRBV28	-	TGTGCCAGCACCTTCGCCGGGACTAGCGGCTTATACGAGCAGTACTTC	CASTFAGTSGLYEQYF
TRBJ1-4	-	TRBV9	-	TGTGCCAGCAGCGTAGCTGGGGGGGCGGGTGAAAAACTGTTTTTT	CASSVAGGAGEKLFF